These 22 T cell receptor beta chains share one sample of origin, sequenced in a study of regulatory T cells in long-lasting Graves disease. Regarding time point: newly diagnosed GD, antithyroid drugs for less than 3 months. From PBMCs, RNA was extracted and then used to make the TCR library. HTBI primers from iRepertoire and Arm-PCR of CDR3 regions yielded the TCR beta libraries. TCRdb re-analysed the multiplex PCR reads in MiXCR, keeping a single row per CDR3 protein. The table includes roughly 380,000 distinct CDR3 sequences, about a sixth detected once. Sequencing used peripheral blood mononuclear cells (PBMCs), obtained at new diagnosis, from a patient treated with antithyroid drugs. The origin of the receptors is a female donor with Graves disease.

This sequence joins TRBV7-9 and TRBJ2-5; the D gene is possibly TRBD1 (6 bases). Deletions cut 5 bases from V and 0 bases from J, with 13 bases between. The germline V gene encodes CDR1 SEHNR and CDR2 FQNEAQ (reference sequence). This CDR3 is built from 15 residues. This CDR3 is CASSPPEGDQETQYF. The DNA for the CDR3 is TGTGCCAGCAGCCCACCCGAGGGGGACCAAGAGACCCAGTACTTC.

This clonotype was observed many times. This chain uses TRBV6-5 with TRBJ2-3; D may be TRBD2 (6 bases). Deletions cut 0 bases from V and 5 bases from J, with 9 bases between. The V gene's germline CDR1 is MNHEY and CDR2 SVGAGI. The CDR3 spans 14 residues. This CDR3 reads CASSYSTRGDTQYF. The CDR3 DNA follows: TGTGCCAGCAGTTACTCGACTAGGGGAGATACGCAGTATTTT.

A word on this clonotype: A clone one base away is much larger, so this may be a read error. The rearrangement links TRBV7-2 to TRBJ2-3; D gene ambiguous. CDR3 length equals 15 residues. The V gene's germline CDR1 is SGHTA and CDR2 FQGNSA. The CDR3 sequence: CACSLWDYEVDTQYF. The CDR3 DNA follows: TGTGCCTGCAGCTTATGGGATTACGAAGTAGATACGCAGTATTTT.

Only a few counts were recorded for this clonotype. The chain is built from TRBV30 and TRBJ2-1; D unclear. This CDR3 has 11 amino acids. Per the germline V gene, CDR1 is GTSNPN and CDR2 is SVGIG (reference sequence). V lost 0 bases and J lost 7, with 4 bases in between. DNA for the CDR3: TGTGCCTGGAGTGTACAGAATGAGCAGTTCTTC. Its protein is CAWSVQNEQFF.

The chain recombines TRBV18 with TRBJ2-7; 8 nucleotides line up with TRBD1. This CDR3 spans 15 amino acids. V dropped 2 bases and J dropped 4; count of bases not matched to a gene: 7. Germline CDR1 KGHSH, CDR2 LQKENI. The chain's CDR3 is CASSPSRQGKYEQYF. CDR3 nucleotide sequence: TGTGCCAGCTCACCATCGAGACAGGGGAAGTACGAGCAGTACTTC. Complete variable domain (other parts from reference TRBV18 and TRBJ2-7): NAGVMQNPRHLVRRRGQEARLRCSPMKGHSHVYWYRQLPEEGLKFMVYLQKENIIDESGMPKERFSAEFPKEGPSILRIQQVVRGDSAAYFCASSPSRQGKYEQYFGPGTRLTVT.

This clonotype was counted at least ten times. The chain couples TRBV28 to TRBJ1-5; D gene ambiguous. This CDR3 contains 15 residues. Trimming left V 3 bases short and J 0 bases short, with 9 bases between. Germline V gives CDR1 MDHEN, CDR2 SYDVKM. This CDR3 is CASSFSQSSNQPQHF. The CDR3 DNA sequence: TGTGCCAGCAGTTTTAGCCAGAGTAGCAATCAGCCCCAGCATTTT.

V usage is TRBV7-3 and J usage is TRBJ2-2; no definite D call. Trimming took 1 base from V and 7 from J, leaving 16 bases between them. Germline CDR1 SGHTA, CDR2 FQGTGA. The CDR3 sequence is 16 residues long. CDR3 protein: CASSLNGRSLGGELFF. CDR3 nucleotide sequence: TGTGCCAGCAGCTTAAACGGTCGGTCTCTAGGCGGGGAGCTGTTTTTT.

This clonotype was detected many times. V usage is TRBV27 and J usage is TRBJ2-7; TRBD1 matches at 9 bases. The CDR3 sequence is 14 residues long. V trimming: 5 bases; J trimming: 3 bases; junction bases outside the gene matches: 5. Germline V gene data show CDR1 as MNHEY and CDR2 as SMNVEV (reference sequence). The CDR3 sequence is CASSQRTGVYEQYF. The CDR3 coding sequence is TGTGCCAGCAGTCAACGGACAGGGGTCTACGAGCAGTACTTC.

This clonotype came up a few times. This could be a read error, since a much larger clone is one nucleotide away. The J gene is TRBJ1-2, the V gene TRBV2; D is undetermined. There are 10 residues in the CDR3. Germline CDR1 and CDR2: SNHLY and FYNNEI. Deletions cut 3 bases from V and 7 bases from J, with 3 bases between. In DNA form, the CDR3 reads TGTGCCAGCAGTGACTGTGGCTACACCTTC. Translated: CASSDCGYTF.

In this sample, this clonotype turned up many times. The chain carries TRBV6-1 and TRBJ2-7, with D tentatively TRBD1 or TRBD2 (6 bases each). This CDR3 region has 14 residues. Per the germline V gene, CDR1 is MNHNS and CDR2 is SASEGT. The V gene lost 7 bases and the J gene lost 4 bases, with 17 bases spanning the gap. The CDR3 reads CASTPEGGPYEQYF. In nucleotides, the CDR3 is TGTGCCAGCACTCCGGAGGGGGGACCATACGAGCAGTACTTC.

V is TRBV5-1 and J is TRBJ2-2, with 7 bases lining up with TRBD1. The trim removed 0 bases at V and 0 bases at J, leaving 11 bases unmatched. From germline, CDR1 is SGHRS and CDR2 YFSETQ. The CDR3 covers 19 residues. The CDR3 bases are TGCGCCAGCAGCTTGGTAAAGGGGGCTCTCAGAACGAACACCGGGGAGCTGTTTTTT. Its protein is CASSLVKGALRTNTGELFF.

This clonotype has ten or more counts. The chain recombines TRBV30 with TRBJ2-4, with D tentatively TRBD2 (5 bases). V was pared by 4 bases and J by 4 bases, with 17 bases between. Germline V gene lookup returns CDR1 GTSNPN and CDR2 SVGIG (reference sequence). The CDR3 is 15 residues long. The CDR3 DNA follows: TGTGCCTGGACGCCCCTGCGACTACGGAAAAACATTCAGTACTTC. It codes for CAWTPLRLRKNIQYF.

V and J are TRBV2 and TRBJ2-6; the D is unclear. The CDR3 is made up of 14 amino acids. V was pared by 7 bases and J by 1 base, with 8 bases between. Per the germline V gene, CDR1 is SNHLY and CDR2 is FYNNEI. DNA of the CDR3: TGTGCCAGCACTGGGTTTTCTGGGGCCAACGTCCTGACTTTC. This translates into CASTGFSGANVLTF.

This clonotype appeared many times. This chain uses TRBV7-2 with TRBJ1-4; weak D call: TRBD1 (6 bases). The length of the CDR3 is 14 residues. CDR1 is SGHTA, CDR2 FQGNSA, per germline. The V end was cut by 5 bases, the J end by 6 bases, with 13 bases between. The CDR3 DNA sequence: TGTGCCAGCAGCCGAACAGGGAATGATGAAAAACTGTTTTTT. It specifies CASSRTGNDEKLFF.

With regard to this clonotype: One end of the junction is discordant with germline, which a read error may explain. This rearrangement joins TRBV4-1 to TRBJ2-3; TRBD1 is a possible D gene (6 bases). The CDR3 extends over 15 amino acids. Germline values: CDR1 MGHRA, CDR2 YSYEKL. This CDR3 is CGSSQRQASTDTQYF. The DNA for the CDR3 is TGCGGCAGCAGCCAACGACAGGCAAGCACAGATACGCAGTATTTT.

This clonotype came up many times. The genes are TRBV28 and TRBJ2-4, with D perhaps being TRBD1 or TRBD2 (6 bases each). V lost 3 bases, J lost 8 bases, and 20 bases lay in between. CDR1 MDHEN and CDR2 SYDVKM come from the germline V gene. The CDR3 has 16 amino acids. CDR3 protein: CASSLGQGLAQDIQYF. DNA of the CDR3: TGTGCCAGCAGTTTGGGTCAGGGGCTAGCGCAAGACATTCAGTACTTC.

This clonotype has only a few counts. The gene calls are TRBV9 and TRBJ1-2; tentatively, D is TRBD1 (5 bases). Germline V CDR1 and CDR2: SGDLS, YYNGEE. V was shortened by 0 bases and J by 8 bases, with 14 bases between the two germline ends. The CDR3 length is 14 residues. The CDR3 nucleotides read TGTGCCAGCAGCGTAGCTGAGGGGCGAGACGGCTACACCTTC. It codes for CASSVAEGRDGYTF.

This clonotype was recorded at least ten times. The V and J genes are TRBV10-2 and TRBJ1-2; D may be TRBD1 (5 bases). CDR1 and CDR2 (germline): WSHSY, SAAADI. The germline V and J ends were trimmed by 0 bases and 2 bases, with 22 bases remaining between them. This CDR3 is built from 19 residues. As DNA, the CDR3 is TGCGCCAGCAGTGAGTCGGCGGTCAGGGTTTCCCAAACGAACTATGGCTACACCTTC. Amino acids: CASSESAVRVSQTNYGYTF.

This clonotype was observed a handful of times. The CDR3 reads CASREDPSWTGELFF. As DNA, the CDR3 is TGTGCCAGCAGAGAGGACCCGAGTTGGACCGGGGAGCTGTTTTTT. The chain carries TRBV6-1 and TRBJ2-2; D gene unclear. Germline V gene lookup returns CDR1 MNHNS and CDR2 SASEGT. The CDR3 length is 15 residues. V shed 6 bases and J shed 5 bases, with 16 bases lying between them.

This clonotype was picked up many times. The chain couples TRBV20-1 to TRBJ1-2; unclear D gene. Trimming removed 0 bases from V and 4 bases from J, with 9 bases in between. Germline V gene data show CDR1 as DFQATT and CDR2 as SNEGSKA (reference sequence). CDR3 length: 13 residues. CDR3 region: CSARDRLSYGYTF. Here the CDR3 DNA reads TGCAGTGCTAGAGACAGGCTTAGCTATGGCTACACCTTC.

This clonotype was recorded many times. This chain joins TRBV6-1 and TRBJ2-1; D is unresolved. Germline V gene sequence: CDR1 MNHNS, CDR2 SASEGT. The V end lost 6 bases, the J end lost 3 bases, and 15 bases lay between the germline ends. CDR3 size: 15 residues. DNA of the CDR3: TGTGCCAGCAGACGCGACCCCTACAGCTACAATGAGCAGTTCTTC. Its protein product is CASRRDPYSYNEQFF.

This clonotype came up many times. The rearrangement joins TRBV27 to TRBJ2-2, with TRBD1 matching 8 bases. In germline, CDR1 is MNHEY, CDR2 SMNVEV (reference sequence). With 5 bases clipped from V and 4 bases from J, the junction kept 3 bases outside the gene matches. This CDR3 has 14 residues. The CDR3 bases are TGTGCCAGCAGTACCAGGGGGCCCACCGGGGAGCTGTTTTTT. Protein: CASSTRGPTGELFF.